This T cell receptor (beta chain) was captured by sequencing in a study of tumor-infiltrating lymphocytes in localized non-small cell lung cancer. Looking at the study overall: The cohort mixed smokers and never-smokers, several histologies, and some post-neoadjuvant-chemotherapy samples.

A word on this clone: Its matching antigen is unknown.

CDR1 and CDR2 from the germline V gene are SGHTA and FQGTGA. The length of the CDR3 is 21 residues. Trimming stripped 5 bases from V and 0 bases from J, with 26 bases between. Study-level points and caveats: TCRbeta sequencing showed higher T cell infiltration in tumors than uninvolved lung. Available tissue quantity limited TCR sequencing to a patient subset.

The table came from immunoSEQ multiplex PCR; TCRdb's copy has only in-frame clones and leaves some out. In the table there are 7,000 to 8,500 clones, over 60% of which are singletons. The specimen was lung tumor tissue. The source of this sequence is a human donor with non-small cell lung cancer. The chain uses TRBV7-3 and TRBJ2-6, with D tentatively TRBD2 (6 bases). The CDR3 spells CASSPQGGARIGFSGANVLTF. CDR3 nucleotides: TGTGCCAGCAGCCCCCAAGGCGGGGCTAGGATTGGGTTCTCTGGGGCCAACGTCCTGACTTTC.